The 14 T cell receptor beta chains below come from one sample, sequenced in a study of blood T cell repertoires in COVID-19. Repertoires were generated with immunoSEQ multiplex PCR, while TCRdb's copy carries only in-frame clones and drops some. The table has about 210,000 clones, roughly 90% seen once; the top ten hold roughly 5%. Sequencing was done on a sample of peripheral blood. These receptor sequences come from a woman aged 40 to 55 with acute or convalescent COVID-19.

The rearrangement links TRBV5-1 to TRBJ1-1, with D uncertain. V was clipped by 4 bases and J by 3 bases, with 7 bases between them. This CDR3 is built from 12 residues. In germline, CDR1 is SGHRS, CDR2 YFSETQ. The DNA of the CDR3 is TGCGCCAGCAGCCAAGCCGACACTGAAGCTTTCTTT. Encoded protein: CASSQADTEAFF.

The gene calls are TRBV19 and TRBJ1-1; 10 nucleotides match TRBD1. The germline gives CDR1 LNHDA, CDR2 SQIVND (reference sequence). Trimming cost V 5 bases and J 4 bases; bases outside gene matches: 7. The CDR3 spans 15 residues. CDR3 coding DNA: TGTGCCAGTAGTCCGACAGGGGGCCGGATCACTGAAGCTTTCTTT. It translates to CASSPTGGRITEAFF.

J is TRBJ2-3 and V is TRBV6-5; D remains unclear. The CDR3 spans 13 residues. Germline CDR1 reads MNHEY; CDR2 reads SVGAGI. The V end was cut by 6 bases, the J end by 1 base, with 8 bases between. The CDR3 DNA follows: TGTGCCAGCAGGTTCGCGGGCACAGATACGCAGTATTTT. Encoded protein: CASRFAGTDTQYF.

The chain couples TRBV18 to TRBJ2-3; 8 bases agree with TRBD1. V trimming: 4 bases; J trimming: 6 bases; junction bases outside the gene matches: 12. This CDR3 has 16 residues. Germline CDR1 is KGHSH and CDR2 is LQKENI. The CDR3 sequence: CASSLFAGTGLDTQYF. The CDR3 DNA sequence: TGTGCCAGCTCACTTTTCGCCGGGACAGGACTCGATACGCAGTATTTT.

The V gene is TRBV2, the J gene TRBJ1-1; 11 bases match TRBD1. Per the germline V gene, CDR1 is SNHLY and CDR2 is FYNNEI. The CDR3 has 17 residues. V trimming: 4 bases; J trimming: 7 bases; junction bases outside the gene matches: 14. The CDR3 loop is CASSGPDRGRGVYEAFF. For the CDR3, the DNA is TGTGCCAGCAGTGGACCGGACAGGGGGCGCGGTGTATATGAAGCTTTCTTT.

This clone occurred a few times. V is TRBV9 and J is TRBJ2-3; 16 positions agree with TRBD2. The junction had 5 bases not matched to a gene; V was cut back by 6 bases and J by 4 bases. Germline-derived CDR1 and CDR2 are SGDLS and YYNGEE. There are 16 residues in the CDR3. The CDR3 DNA is TGTGCCAGCACCCCCGGGACTAGCGGGGGGGCAGATACGCAGTATTTT. Translating it yields CASTPGTSGGADTQYF.

CDR3 coding DNA: TGTGCCAGCAGTGCCGACAGTCATAGCAATCAGCCCCAGCATTTT. This codes for CASSADSHSNQPQHF. This chain connects TRBV2 to TRBJ1-5; TRBD1 might be the D (5 bases). V was pared by 4 bases and J by 0 bases, with 10 bases between. The CDR3 contains 15 residues. Germline V lookup: CDR1 SNHLY, CDR2 FYNNEI.

The rearrangement links TRBV12-5 to TRBJ1-5, with TRBD1 matching 9 bases. In germline, CDR1 is LGHNT, CDR2 FRNRAP. Trimming removed 5 bases from V and 7 bases from J; junction bases left unmatched: 9. This CDR3 has 15 residues. Here the CDR3 reads CASGPGQGEGQPQHF. In DNA, the CDR3 is TGTGCTAGTGGTCCGGGACAGGGTGAGGGCCAGCCCCAGCATTTT.

The table lists this clone with a few counts. The V call is TRBV28, the J call TRBJ2-7; 11 positions match TRBD1. The germline V gene has CDR1 MDHEN and CDR2 SYDVKM. V trimming: 5 bases; J trimming: 4 bases; junction bases outside the gene matches: 13. This CDR3 spans 17 amino acids. Written as DNA, the CDR3 is TGTGCCAGCAGTCCTCCCCCCCGGGACAGGGGGATATACGAGCAGTACGTC. It specifies CASSPPPRDRGIYEQYV.

This sequence joins TRBV19 and TRBJ1-2, with 8 nucleotides matching TRBD1. Germline CDR1 LNHDA, CDR2 SQIVND (reference sequence). With 3 bases clipped from V and 3 bases from J, the junction kept 3 bases outside the gene matches. This CDR3 is 14 amino acids long. The CDR3 protein is CASSIQGADYGYTF. CDR3 nucleotides: TGTGCCAGTAGTATCCAGGGGGCCGACTATGGCTACACCTTC. The variable domain in full, completed from reference TRBV19 and TRBJ1-2, reads DGGITQSPKYLFRKEGQNVTLSCEQNLNHDAMYWYRQDPGQGLRLIYYSQIVNDFQKGDIAEGYSVSREKKESFPLTVTSAQKNPTAFYLCASSIQGADYGYTFGSGTRLTVV.

The chain couples TRBV11-2 to TRBJ1-6; D perhaps matches TRBD1 (5 bases). V dropped 6 bases and J dropped 3 bases, with 12 bases sitting between them. The CDR3 contains 15 residues. Germline CDR1 and CDR2: SGHAT and FQNNGV. This CDR3 reads CASSPPGLYNSPLHF. CDR3 coding DNA: TGTGCCAGCAGTCCCCCGGGACTCTATAATTCACCCCTCCACTTT.

This chain links TRBV10-3 with TRBJ1-1, with D uncertain. Germline lookup yields CDR1 ENHRY and CDR2 SYGVKD. The CDR3 length is 13 residues. V shed 10 bases and J shed 4 bases, with 16 bases lying between them. CDR3 amino acids: CATKVREGTEAFF. Written as DNA, the CDR3 is TGTGCCACCAAGGTGCGGGAGGGCACTGAAGCTTTCTTT.

The CDR3 sequence is CASSLAGTMNTEAFF. In DNA, the CDR3 is TGTGCCAGCAGCTTGGCGGGGACAATGAACACTGAAGCTTTCTTT. The chain links TRBV5-4 to TRBJ1-1; possible D gene TRBD1, 6 bases. This CDR3 has 15 amino acids. Trimming shortened V by 0 bases and J by 0 bases, and 9 bases separated the two germline ends. Germline CDR1 and CDR2: SGHNT and YYREEE (reference sequence). The entire variable domain, with the rest obtained from reference TRBV5-4 and TRBJ1-1, is as follows: ETGVTQSPTHLIKTRGQQVTLRCSSQSGHNTVSWYQQALGQGPQFIFQYYREEENGRGNFPPRFSGLQFPNYSSELNVNALELDDSALYLCASSLAGTMNTEAFFGQGTRLTVV.

The chain employs TRBV2 and TRBJ1-5; a weak D match, TRBD1 (5 bases). CDR3 length: 19 residues. CDR1 is SNHLY and CDR2 is FYNNEI in the germline V gene. The V and J ends lost 6 bases and 0 bases respectively, with 24 bases between them. CDR3 in DNA: TGTGCCAGCAGCGCCCGGGGAGGCAAGTGGGGCTATAGCAATCAGCCCCAGCATTTT. It specifies CASSARGGKWGYSNQPQHF.